This TCR beta chain comes out of a study of blood T cell repertoires in COVID-19. Only one count was recorded for this clone. Data came from immunoSEQ multiplex PCR; TCRdb stores just in-frame clones and leaves some out. The profile covers 40,000 to 50,000 clones, with around nine tenths appearing a single time and about 10% taken by the ten largest. V dropped 7 bases and J dropped 3 bases, with 25 bases sitting between them. This CDR3 has 19 residues. Germline CDR1 is MRHNA and CDR2 is SNTAGT. This sequence was found in a man over 45 with active COVID-19. Sequencing was performed on peripheral blood. The chain has TRBV6-4 and TRBJ1-6; D is perhaps TRBD1 (6 bases). CDR3 in amino acids: CASKGGGASPTYYNSPLHF. CDR3 nucleotide sequence: TGTGCCAGCAAGGGGGGGGGCGCGAGCCCTACTTACTATAATTCACCCCTCCACTTT.